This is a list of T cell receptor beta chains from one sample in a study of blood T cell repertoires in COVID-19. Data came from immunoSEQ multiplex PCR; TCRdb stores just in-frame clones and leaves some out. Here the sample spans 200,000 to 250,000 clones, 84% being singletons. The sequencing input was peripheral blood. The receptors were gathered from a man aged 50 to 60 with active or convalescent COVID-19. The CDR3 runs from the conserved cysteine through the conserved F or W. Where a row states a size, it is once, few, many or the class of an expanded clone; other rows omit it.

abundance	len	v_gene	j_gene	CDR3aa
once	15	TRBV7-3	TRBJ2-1	CASSLTGDTYNEQFF
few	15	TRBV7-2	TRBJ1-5	CASSFQTGGNQPQHF
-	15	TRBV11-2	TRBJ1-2	CASSLAAGANYGYTF
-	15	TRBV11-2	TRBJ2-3	CASSASPFRTDTQYF
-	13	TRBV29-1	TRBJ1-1	CSVGVGRNTEAFF
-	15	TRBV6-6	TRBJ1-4	CASSSPIGGAEKLFF
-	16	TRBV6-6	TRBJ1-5	CASSSHLTGAGEPQHF
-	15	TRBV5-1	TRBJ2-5	CASSRGTGAGETQYF
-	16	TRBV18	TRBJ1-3	CASSALSGELGNTIYF
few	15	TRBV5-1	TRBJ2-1	CASSLGAGDRDEQFF
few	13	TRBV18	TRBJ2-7	CASSRERSREQYF
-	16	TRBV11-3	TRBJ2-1	CASSPRPGQATNEQFF
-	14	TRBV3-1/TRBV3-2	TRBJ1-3	CASSQGAWGNTIYF
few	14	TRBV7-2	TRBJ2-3	CASSFSGGEDTQYF
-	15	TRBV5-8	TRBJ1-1	CASSLRGGYNTEAFF
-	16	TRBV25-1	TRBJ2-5	CASSEYDTPIPETQYF
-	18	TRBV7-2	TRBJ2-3	CASSSPTGTISSTDTQYF
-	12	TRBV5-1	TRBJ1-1	CASSTGSTEAFF
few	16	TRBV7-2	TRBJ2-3	CASTFVETSGRVTQYF
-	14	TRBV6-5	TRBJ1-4	CASRLTGTNEKLFF
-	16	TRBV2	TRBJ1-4	CASSESKESTNEKLFF
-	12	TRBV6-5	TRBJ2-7	CASSGQTYEQYF
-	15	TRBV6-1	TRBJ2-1	CASSEVQGWVDEQFF
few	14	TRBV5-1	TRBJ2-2	CASSPTQGTGELFF
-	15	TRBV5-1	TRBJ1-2	CASSPMGQGDYGYTF
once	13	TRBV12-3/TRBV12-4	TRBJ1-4	CASSLNPVEKLFF
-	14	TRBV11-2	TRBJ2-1	CASSQTGGRNEQFF
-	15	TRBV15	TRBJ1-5	CATSREGSRDQPQHF
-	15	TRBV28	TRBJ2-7	CASSPSGTGSYEQYF